Each of the 2 T cell receptor beta chains below was sequenced from the same sample in a study of CD8 T cells in ankylosing spondylitis. TCRdb processed the 5' RACE reads anew with MiXCR; each CDR3 protein has one entry. The sample has 200,000 or so distinct CDR3 sequences, 15% to 20% seen once. Source material: blood, either unsorted or a sorted T cell fraction (not recorded which). The receptors derive from a male donor aged 10 to 30 with ankylosing spondylitis or in good health (not recorded which).

This clonotype was seen repeatedly, ten times or more. The chain has TRBV11-2 and TRBJ2-7, with TRBD2 matching over 14 bases. CDR1 is SGHAT and CDR2 is FQNNGV in the germline V gene. The CDR3 consists of 14 residues. Losses at the gene ends were 3 bases for V and 6 bases for J; bases not matched to a gene: 1. The CDR3 DNA sequence: TGTGCCAGCAGCTTGGGACTAGCGGGAGTCGAGCAGTACGTC. Its translation: CASSLGLAGVEQYV.

This clonotype was observed many times. This chain connects TRBV5-6 to TRBJ2-7, with 7 bases fitting TRBD1. The germline gives CDR1 SGHDT, CDR2 YYEEEE. J gave up 2 bases and V 4 bases, and 9 bases lay outside the gene matches. CDR3 length equals 15 residues. CDR3 loop: CASSVQGKLTYEQYF. CDR3 coding DNA: TGTGCCAGCAGCGTACAGGGGAAATTAACCTACGAGCAGTACTTC.